Listed here are 9 T cell receptor beta chains from one sample, sequenced in a study of technical replicates of blood from several donors. Data came from immunoSEQ multiplex PCR; TCRdb stores just in-frame clones and leaves some out. The sample contains 55,000 to 65,000 clones, around 88% of which appear only once. The sample consisted of PBMCs. The receptors were sampled from a human donor in good health. Some clones in this sample may be carry-over from other donors' samples.

The chain uses TRBV4-2 and TRBJ1-1; D is perhaps TRBD1 (5 bases). Germline CDR1 reads LGHNA; CDR2 reads YNFKEQ. This CDR3 has 18 residues. V was pared by 2 bases and J by 0 bases, with 19 bases between. CDR3 protein: CASSQKGGVGSLNTEAFF. The CDR3 coding sequence is TGTGCCAGCAGCCAAAAGGGAGGGGTAGGGTCTCTGAACACTGAAGCTTTCTTT.

The V gene is TRBV6-4, the J gene TRBJ1-1; D may be TRBD1 (6 bases). The CDR3 loop spans 19 amino acids. With 0 bases removed from V and 4 bases from J, the gap between germline ends came to 24 bases. The germline CDR1 and CDR2 sequences are MRHNA and SNTAGT. The CDR3: CASSDSVVCWGPGSTEAFF. The CDR3 DNA reads as TGTGCCAGCAGTGACTCGGTCGTATGTTGGGGGCCAGGGAGCACTGAAGCTTTCTTT.

This clone occurred once. The chain combines TRBV7-9 with TRBJ2-5, with D possibly matching TRBD2 (5 bases). The V end was cut by 4 bases, the J end by 5 bases, with 14 bases between. There are 14 residues in the CDR3. CDR1 SEHNR and CDR2 FQNEAQ come from the germline V gene (reference sequence). CDR3 sequence (DNA): TGTGCCAGCAGCTCCCGGACGAGCGGCGAGACCCAGTACTTC. Its protein product is CASSSRTSGETQYF.

This chain connects TRBV6-5 to TRBJ1-2; TRBD1 matches at 9 bases. V trimming: 6 bases; J trimming: 6 bases; junction bases outside the gene matches: 2. The CDR3 contains 12 residues. From germline, CDR1 is MNHEY and CDR2 SVGAGI. In DNA form, the CDR3 reads TGTGCCAGCAGACAGGGGGCGCATGGCTACACCTTC. It codes for CASRQGAHGYTF.

The V call is TRBV7-2, the J call TRBJ2-4; D is perhaps TRBD1 (5 bases). Germline CDR1 reads SGHTA; CDR2 reads FQGNSA. V gave up 2 bases and J gave up 0 bases, with 17 bases separating them. The CDR3 runs 18 residues. The CDR3 loop reads CASSLFGQGALAKNIQYF. The CDR3, as DNA: TGTGCCAGCAGCTTATTCGGCCAGGGTGCTCTAGCCAAAAACATTCAGTACTTC.

V is TRBV11-3 and J is TRBJ1-1; a weak D match, TRBD1 (5 bases). Germline-derived CDR1 and CDR2 are SGHNT and YENEEA. The CDR3 runs to 14 residues. V lost 0 bases and J lost 3, with 8 bases in between. The CDR3, as DNA: TGTGCCAGCAGCTTAGAGGGGGACTACACTGAAGCTTTCTTT. It encodes CASSLEGDYTEAFF.

The V gene is TRBV6-1, the J gene TRBJ1-6, with TRBD1 matching over 8 bases. CDR1 and CDR2 (germline): MNHNS, SASEGT. This CDR3 comprises 14 residues. Trimming removed 3 bases from V and 10 bases from J; junction bases left unmatched: 5. The CDR3 reads CASSEGQVNSPLHF. CDR3 in DNA: TGTGCCAGCAGTGAGGGACAGGTCAACTCACCCCTCCACTTT.

The chain couples TRBV30 to TRBJ2-7, with TRBD2 identical over 9 bases. The CDR3 extends over 15 amino acids. Germline assignment: CDR1 GTSNPN and CDR2 SVGIG (reference sequence). V trimming: 8 bases; J trimming: 2 bases; junction bases outside the gene matches: 13. The CDR3 coding sequence is TGTGCCGGGGGTCGGCTAGCGGGAAAAACCTACGAGCAGTACTTC. Protein sequence: CAGGRLAGKTYEQYF.

This clone was observed a single time. The chain is built from TRBV4-2 and TRBJ2-1; 10 nucleotides match TRBD2. The trim removed 3 bases at V and 6 bases at J, leaving 5 bases unmatched. From germline, CDR1 is LGHNA and CDR2 YNFKEQ. CDR3 length equals 15 residues. The CDR3 bases are TGTGCCAGCAGCCAGAAGGGGACTAGCGCCAATGAGCAGTTCTTC. It codes for CASSQKGTSANEQFF.